The clone carrying this T cell receptor beta chain has a handful of counts. The antigen is not known. These data are taken from a study of response to subunit inactivated influenza vaccine. Study results and limitations: The authors proposed limited new T cell recruitment per seasonal influenza vaccination.

TCRdb independently ran MiXCR on the RT-PCR reads; one entry per CDR3 protein. Of hundreds of thousands of distinct CDR3 sequences listed, 15% to 17% are singletons. Per germline, CDR1 LNHNV and CDR2 YYDKDF (reference sequence). V lost 4 bases, J lost 4 bases, and 10 bases lay in between. CDR3 length equals 13 residues. The clonotype originates from a man between 50 and 59 years old who received an inactivated influenza vaccine. The gene calls are TRBV15 and TRBJ1-2; a possible D gene is TRBD1 (5 bases). The input for sequencing was PBMCs from blood, taken 12 days after vaccination. The CDR3 DNA follows: TGTGCCACCAGCACCCGGGACCTCTATGGCTACACCTTC. This codes for CATSTRDLYGYTF.